This T cell receptor beta chain was documented in a study of shared clonotypes between healthy human individuals. CDR1 and CDR2 (germline): SGHAT, FQNNGV. The CDR3 is 16 residues long. The V end lost 1 base, the J end lost 4 bases, and 16 bases lay between the germline ends. Data came from immunoSEQ multiplex PCR; TCRdb stores just in-frame clones and leaves some out. The table includes approximately 1,500,000 clones, 95% to 99% detected once. The chain carries TRBV11-2 and TRBJ1-2; the D is unclear. The material sequenced was naive CD4+ T cells sorted from blood. Subset reported: CD45RA+ positively selected. This sequence was found in a man aged 30 to 39 in good health. CDR3 sequence: CASSLGDRALGYGYTF. CDR3 DNA: TGTGCCAGCAGCTTAGGAGACCGAGCCCTGGGCTATGGCTACACCTTC.